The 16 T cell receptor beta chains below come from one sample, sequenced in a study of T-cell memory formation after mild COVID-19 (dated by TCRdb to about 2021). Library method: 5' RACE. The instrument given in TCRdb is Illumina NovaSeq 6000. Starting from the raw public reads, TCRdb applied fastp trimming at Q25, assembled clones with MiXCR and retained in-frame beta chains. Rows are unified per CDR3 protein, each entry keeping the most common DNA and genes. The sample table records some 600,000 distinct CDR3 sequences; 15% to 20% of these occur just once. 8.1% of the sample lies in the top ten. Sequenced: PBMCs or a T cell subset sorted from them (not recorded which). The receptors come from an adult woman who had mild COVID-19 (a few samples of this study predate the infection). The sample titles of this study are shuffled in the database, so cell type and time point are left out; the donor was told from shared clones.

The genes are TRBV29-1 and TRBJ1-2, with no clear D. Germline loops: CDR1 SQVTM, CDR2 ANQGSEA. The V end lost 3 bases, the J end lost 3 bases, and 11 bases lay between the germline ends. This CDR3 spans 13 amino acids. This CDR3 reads CSVDNKEDYGYTF. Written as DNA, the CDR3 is TGCAGCGTTGATAATAAGGAAGACTATGGCTACACCTTC.

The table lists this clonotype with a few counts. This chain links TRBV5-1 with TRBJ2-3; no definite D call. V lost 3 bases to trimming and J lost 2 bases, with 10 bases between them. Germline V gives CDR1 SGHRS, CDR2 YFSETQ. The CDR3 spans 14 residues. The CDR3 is CASSSSGVTDTQYF. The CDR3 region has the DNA TGCGCCAGCAGCTCCTCGGGTGTCACAGATACGCAGTATTTT.

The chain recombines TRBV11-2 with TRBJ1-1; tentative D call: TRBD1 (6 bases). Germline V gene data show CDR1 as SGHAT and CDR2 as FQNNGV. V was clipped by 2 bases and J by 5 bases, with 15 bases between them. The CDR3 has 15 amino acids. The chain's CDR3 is CASSLLGGRGTEAFF. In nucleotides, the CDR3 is TGTGCCAGCAGCTTACTCGGGGGCAGGGGAACTGAAGCTTTCTTT.

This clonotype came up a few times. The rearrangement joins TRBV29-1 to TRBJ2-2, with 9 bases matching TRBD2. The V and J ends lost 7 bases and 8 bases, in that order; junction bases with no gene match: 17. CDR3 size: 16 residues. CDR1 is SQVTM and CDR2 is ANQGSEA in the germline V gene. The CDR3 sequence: CSARGSGGPERGELFF. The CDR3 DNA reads TGCAGCGCCAGGGGGAGCGGGGGGCCGGAAAGAGGGGAGCTGTTTTTT.

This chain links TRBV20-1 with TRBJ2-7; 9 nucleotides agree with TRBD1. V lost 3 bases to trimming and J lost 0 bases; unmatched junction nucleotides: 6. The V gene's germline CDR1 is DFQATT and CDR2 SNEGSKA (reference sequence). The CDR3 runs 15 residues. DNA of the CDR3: TGCAGTGCTAGGAAAGTGACAGGGGGCTCCTACGAGCAGTACTTC. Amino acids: CSARKVTGGSYEQYF.

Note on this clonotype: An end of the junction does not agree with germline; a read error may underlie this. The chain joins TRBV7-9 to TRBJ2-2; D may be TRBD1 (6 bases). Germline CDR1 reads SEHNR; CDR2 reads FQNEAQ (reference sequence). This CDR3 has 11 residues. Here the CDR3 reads CALRDTGEMFF. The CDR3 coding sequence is TGTGCCCTTCGGGACACCGGGGAGATGTTTTTT.

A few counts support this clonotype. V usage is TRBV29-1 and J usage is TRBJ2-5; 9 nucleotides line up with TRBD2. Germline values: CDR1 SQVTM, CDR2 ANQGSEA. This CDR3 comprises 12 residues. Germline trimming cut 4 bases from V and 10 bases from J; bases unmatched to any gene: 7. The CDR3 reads CSVVVAGANQYF. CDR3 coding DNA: TGCAGCGTTGTGGTAGCGGGAGCAAACCAGTACTTC.

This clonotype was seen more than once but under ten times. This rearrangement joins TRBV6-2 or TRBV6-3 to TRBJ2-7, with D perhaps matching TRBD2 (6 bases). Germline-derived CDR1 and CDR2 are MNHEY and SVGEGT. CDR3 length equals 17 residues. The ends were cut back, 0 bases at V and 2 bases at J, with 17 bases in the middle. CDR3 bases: TGTGCCAGCAGTTACTCGACTGCCTTAGCGGACCCCTACGAGCAGTACTTC. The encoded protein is CASSYSTALADPYEQYF.

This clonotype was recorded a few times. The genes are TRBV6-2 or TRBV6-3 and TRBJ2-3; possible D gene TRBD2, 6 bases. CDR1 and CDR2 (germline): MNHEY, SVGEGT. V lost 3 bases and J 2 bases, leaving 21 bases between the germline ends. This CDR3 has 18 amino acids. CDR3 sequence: CASSYNRRESSFTDTQYF. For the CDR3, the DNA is TGTGCCAGCAGTTATAACAGGAGGGAGTCTTCCTTCACAGATACGCAGTATTTT.

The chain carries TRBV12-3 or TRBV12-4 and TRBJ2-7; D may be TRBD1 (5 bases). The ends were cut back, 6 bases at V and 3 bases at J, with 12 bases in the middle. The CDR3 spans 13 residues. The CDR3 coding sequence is TGTGCCAGCAGAACCCAAGGGGTCTACGAGCAGTACTTC. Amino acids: CASRTQGVYEQYF.

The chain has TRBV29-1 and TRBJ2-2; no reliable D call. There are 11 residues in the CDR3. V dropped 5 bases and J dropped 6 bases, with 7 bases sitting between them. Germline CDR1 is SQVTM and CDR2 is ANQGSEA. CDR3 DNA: TGCAGCGTTCCTGGTTCCGGGGAGCTGTTTTTT. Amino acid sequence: CSVPGSGELFF.

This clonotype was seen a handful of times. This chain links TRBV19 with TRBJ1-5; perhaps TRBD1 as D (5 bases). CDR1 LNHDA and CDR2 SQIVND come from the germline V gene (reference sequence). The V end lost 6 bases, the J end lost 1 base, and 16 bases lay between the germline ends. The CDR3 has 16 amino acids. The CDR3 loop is CASSISGFLSNQPQHF. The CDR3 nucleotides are TGTGCCAGTAGCATCTCAGGGTTCCTGAGCAATCAGCCCCAGCATTTT.

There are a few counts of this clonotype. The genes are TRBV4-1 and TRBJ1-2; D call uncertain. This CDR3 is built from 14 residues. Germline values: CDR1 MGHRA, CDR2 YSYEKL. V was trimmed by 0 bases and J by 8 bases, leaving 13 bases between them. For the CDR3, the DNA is TGCGCCAGCAGCCAAGAGCAGGTGGGGATGGGCTACACCTTC. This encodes CASSQEQVGMGYTF.

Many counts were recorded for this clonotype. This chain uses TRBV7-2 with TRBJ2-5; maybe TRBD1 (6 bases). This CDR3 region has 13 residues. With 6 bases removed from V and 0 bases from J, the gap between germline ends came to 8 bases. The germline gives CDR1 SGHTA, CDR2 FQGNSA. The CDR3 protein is CASSQGYQETQYF. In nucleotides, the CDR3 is TGTGCCAGCAGTCAGGGGTACCAAGAGACCCAGTACTTC.

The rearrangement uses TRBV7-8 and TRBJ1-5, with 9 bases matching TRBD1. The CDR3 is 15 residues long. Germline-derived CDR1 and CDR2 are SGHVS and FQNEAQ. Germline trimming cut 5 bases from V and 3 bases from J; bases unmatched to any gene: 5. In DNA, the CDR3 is TGTGCCAGCAGCCTACAGGGGGCTCTCAATCAGCCCCAGCATTTT. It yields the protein CASSLQGALNQPQHF.

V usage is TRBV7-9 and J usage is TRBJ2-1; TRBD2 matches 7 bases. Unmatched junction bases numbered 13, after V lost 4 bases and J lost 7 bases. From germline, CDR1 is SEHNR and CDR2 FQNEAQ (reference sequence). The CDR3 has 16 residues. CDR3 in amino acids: CASSSGGAGVWNEQFF. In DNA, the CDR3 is TGTGCCAGCAGCTCCGGCGGCGCGGGAGTATGGAATGAGCAGTTCTTC.